The T cell receptor beta chain described here comes from a study of post-analysis software for immune sequencing data (dated by TCRdb to between 2014 and 2017). Regarding the complete study: Disease courses on record covered relapsing-remitting, secondary progressive and progressive-relapsing multiple sclerosis, though some patients had no subtype annotation. The patient repertoires were compared against 11 previously published healthy control repertoires obtained from donors aged 6 to 25 years. A subset of samples was prepared in parallel using single-end sample barcoding, then pooled and co-amplified after Illumina adapter ligation.

V lost 1 base and J lost 1 base; the stretch between them is 6 bases long. The CDR3 numbers 14 residues from cysteine through phenylalanine. Only the CDR3 region is kept as DNA, spanning 42 bases read in frame from base 1. Per the germline V gene, LGHNA is the CDR1 and YSLEER is the CDR2. The library was built by means of PCR. Sequencing took place on an Illumina HiSeq 2500. Unique molecular identifiers were incorporated into TCR beta cDNA libraries to reduce PCR and sequencing biases. Per 1 to 10 million input T cells, some 500,000 cDNA molecules were obtained, such that each molecule approximated one T cell. Patient libraries were prepared and sequenced with the same protocol used for the earlier healthy control dataset. Within a given batch, samples were prepared together, multiplexed and sequenced on the same HiSeq lane. The authors' pipeline ran thus. Raw barcoded reads were processed with MIGEC, and single-read molecular identifier groups were discarded before consensus assembly and CDR3 extraction. VDJtools was used for post-analysis of the clonotype tables, and diversity was normalized by down-sampling every dataset to the size of the smallest sample. Repertoire overlap clustering matched CDR3 amino acid but not nucleotide sequences to correct batch-related cross-sample contamination. TCRdb redid the processing of the public reads, applying fastp at Q25 and MiXCR, and retained in-frame beta chains. Each CDR3 protein appears once, grouped with its most common genes and DNA. The V and J calls were not made by the authors but by TCRdb's processing. The sample data list about 800,000 distinct CDR3 sequences, and approximately 30% of these were observed just once. The ten largest clones represent roughly 0.53% of the sample.

Broad study findings and their caveats: Multiple sclerosis patients had significantly lower normalized Chao1 diversity than controls, a result that suggests substantial peripheral T-cell clonal expansion. About 5 TRBV segments, including TRBV5-6, TRBV5-1 and TRBV20-1, were significantly more frequent in patients than controls. When samples were clustered directly using the F measure, samples prepared in the same batch co-clustered strongly, which prompted a batch-effect correction. The control group was slightly older than the multiple sclerosis patient group.

To demonstrate the VDJtools post-analysis software, TCR beta repertoires were profiled from the peripheral blood of 10 to 15 young patients with multiple sclerosis. Multiple sclerosis patients were children and adolescents aged about 6 to 17 years. In this sample, this clonotype turned up a few times. Its target antigen remains unknown. No much larger clone is present one base from it, and per-base qualities are unavailable. The sequencing input was blood. The TCR was taken from a girl between 5 and 17 years old with multiple sclerosis. The sequence links TRBV4-3 to TRBJ2-3; the D gene is not confidently resolved. The nucleotide sequence is given as TGCGCCAGCAGCCAAGGTAGCCGCACAGATACGCAGTATTTT. Translated, this gives CASSQGSRTDTQYF.